This T cell receptor beta chain was sequenced during a study of blood T cell repertoires in COVID-19. The CDR3 has 15 amino acids. CDR1 and CDR2 from the germline V gene are ENHRY and SYGVKD. Unmatched junction bases numbered 10, after V lost 7 bases and J lost 6 bases. The assay was immunoSEQ multiplex PCR, and TCRdb's table has in-frame clones only and misses some. Of 190,000 or so clones in the sample, about 85% were seen once. Material for sequencing was peripheral blood. The V gene is TRBV10-3, the J gene TRBJ2-1; 9 positions match TRBD1. The clonotype was recovered from an elderly woman with acute or convalescent COVID-19. The CDR3: CAITAGTGNLNEQFF. The CDR3, as DNA: TGTGCCATCACTGCCGGGACAGGGAATCTCAATGAGCAGTTCTTC.